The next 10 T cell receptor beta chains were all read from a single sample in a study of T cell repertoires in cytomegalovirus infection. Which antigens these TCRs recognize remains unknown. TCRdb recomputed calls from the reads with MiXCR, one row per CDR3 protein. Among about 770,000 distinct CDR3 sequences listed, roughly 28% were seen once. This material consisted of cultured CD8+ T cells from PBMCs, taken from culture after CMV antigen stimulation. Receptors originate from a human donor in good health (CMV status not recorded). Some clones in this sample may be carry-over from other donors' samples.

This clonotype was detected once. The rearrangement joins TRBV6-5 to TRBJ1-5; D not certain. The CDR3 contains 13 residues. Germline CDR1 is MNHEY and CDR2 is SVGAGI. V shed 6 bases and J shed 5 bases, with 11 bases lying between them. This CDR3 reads CASSFSPYQPQHF. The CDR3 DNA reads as TGTGCCAGCAGCTTTTCCCCCTATCAGCCCCAGCATTTT.

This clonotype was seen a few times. Here the CDR3 reads CASSGLFTDTQYF. The CDR3 DNA reads as TGTGCCAGCAGCGGGCTTTTTACAGATACGCAGTATTTT. V gene TRBV6-4 combines with J gene TRBJ2-3; D uncertain. V was shortened by 6 bases and J by 3 bases, with 10 bases between the two germline ends. Germline lookup yields CDR1 MRHNA and CDR2 SNTAGT. The CDR3 is made up of 13 amino acids.

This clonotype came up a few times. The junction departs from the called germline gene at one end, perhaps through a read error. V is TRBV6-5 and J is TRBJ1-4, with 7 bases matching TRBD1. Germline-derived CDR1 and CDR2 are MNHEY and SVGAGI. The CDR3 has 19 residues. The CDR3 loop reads CASSYSLTGRGQYNEKLFF. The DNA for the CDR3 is TGTGCCAGCAGTTACTCGTTGACGGGTAGGGGACAGTACAATGAAAAGCTGTTTTTT.

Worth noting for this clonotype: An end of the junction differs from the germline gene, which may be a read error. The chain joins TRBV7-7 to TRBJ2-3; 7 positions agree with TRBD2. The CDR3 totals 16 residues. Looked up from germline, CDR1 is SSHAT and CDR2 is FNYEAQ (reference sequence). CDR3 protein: CASSLGHGGGVDTQYF. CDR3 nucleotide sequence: TGTGCTAGCAGCTTAGGTCATGGCGGGGGTGTAGATACGCAGTATTTT.

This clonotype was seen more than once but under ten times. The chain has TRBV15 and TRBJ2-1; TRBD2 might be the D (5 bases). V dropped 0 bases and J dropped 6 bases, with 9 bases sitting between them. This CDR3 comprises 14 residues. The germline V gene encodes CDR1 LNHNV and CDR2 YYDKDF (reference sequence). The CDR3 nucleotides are TGTGCCACCAGCAGAGATCGACGGGGCAATGAGCAGTTCTTC. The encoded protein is CATSRDRRGNEQFF.

The CDR3 DNA sequence: TGTGCCAGCAGCCCCTTCAGGGGACAGGGCCGGACAGATGAGCAGTTCTTC. Translation gives CASSPFRGQGRTDEQFF. The chain uses TRBV9 and TRBJ2-1, with TRBD1 matching 9 bases. The CDR3 extends over 17 amino acids. The V gene's germline CDR1 is SGDLS and CDR2 YYNGEE. The V gene end was trimmed by 4 bases and the J gene end by 8 bases; junction bases not matched to a gene: 16.

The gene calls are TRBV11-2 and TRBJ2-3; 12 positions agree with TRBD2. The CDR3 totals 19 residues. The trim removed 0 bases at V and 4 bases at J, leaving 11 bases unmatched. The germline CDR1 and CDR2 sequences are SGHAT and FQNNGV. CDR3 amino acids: CASSLDLAGGPSSPDTQYF. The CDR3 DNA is TGTGCCAGCAGCTTAGACCTAGCGGGGGGGCCGTCTTCTCCAGATACGCAGTATTTT.

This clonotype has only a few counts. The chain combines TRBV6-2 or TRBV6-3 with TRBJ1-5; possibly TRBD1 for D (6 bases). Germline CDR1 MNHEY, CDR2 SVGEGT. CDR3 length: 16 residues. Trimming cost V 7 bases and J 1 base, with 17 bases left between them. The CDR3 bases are TGTGCCAGCACAAACCGGGGGGCGGGGAGCAATCAGCCCCAGCATTTT. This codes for CASTNRGAGSNQPQHF.

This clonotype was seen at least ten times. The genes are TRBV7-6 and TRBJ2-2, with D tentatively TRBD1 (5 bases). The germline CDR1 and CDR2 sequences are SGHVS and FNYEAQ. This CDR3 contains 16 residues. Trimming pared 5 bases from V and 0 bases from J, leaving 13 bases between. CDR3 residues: CASSVTAGSNTGELFF. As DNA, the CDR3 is TGTGCCAGCAGCGTCACCGCAGGGTCGAACACCGGGGAGCTGTTTTTT. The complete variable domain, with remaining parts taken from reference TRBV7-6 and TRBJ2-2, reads GAGVSQSPRYKVTKRGQDVALRCDPISGHVSLYWYRQALGQGPEFLTYFNYEAQQDKSGLPNDRFSAERPEGSISTLTIQRTEQRDSAMYRCASSVTAGSNTGELFFGEGSRLTVL.

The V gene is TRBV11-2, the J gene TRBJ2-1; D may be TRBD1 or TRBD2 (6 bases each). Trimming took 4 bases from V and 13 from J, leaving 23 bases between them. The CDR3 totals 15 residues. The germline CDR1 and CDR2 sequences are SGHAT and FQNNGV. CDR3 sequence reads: CASSWGERHRETQFF. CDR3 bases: TGTGCCAGCAGCTGGGGGGAGCGCCACAGGGAGACCCAGTTCTTC.